Reported below is one T cell receptor (beta chain). What it binds is unknown. The CDR3 totals 15 residues. Germline V CDR1 and CDR2: SGHAT, FQNNGV. Unmatched junction bases numbered 1, after V lost 2 bases and J lost 4 bases. Before the COVID-19 pandemic, during about 2011-2019, CD4+ T cells were taken from unexposed donors. The cells were cultured for 10 days before CD4+ T cells were isolated. This sample is drawn from a study of CD4 T cells in relation to SARS-CoV-2 and coronaviruses. Method: immunoSEQ multiplex PCR; TCRdb's copy keeps in-frame clones and lacks some. The table includes roughly 30,000 clones, around three quarters detected once.

The TCR originated in a human donor in good health. The rearrangement uses TRBV11-2 and TRBJ2-2, with 10 bases matching TRBD2. The sequencing sample was made of CD4+ T cells from PBMCs, cultured in vitro. The chain's CDR3 is CASSLQRGGTGELFF. CDR3 coding DNA: TGTGCCAGCAGCTTACAGCGGGGGGGCACCGGGGAGCTGTTTTTT.